Below, 26 T cell receptor beta chains from the same sample are listed, as sequenced in a study of blood T cell repertoires in COVID-19. Repertoires were generated with immunoSEQ multiplex PCR, while TCRdb's copy carries only in-frame clones and drops some. The sample contains about 81,000 clones, nearly 90% of which appear only once. Sequencing used peripheral blood. Receptors were obtained from an older man with acute or convalescent COVID-19.

The J gene is TRBJ2-3, the V gene TRBV18; 9 bases agree with TRBD2. Germline V gene lookup returns CDR1 KGHSH and CDR2 LQKENI. J gave up 2 bases and V 0 bases, and 12 bases lay outside the gene matches. The CDR3 has 19 amino acids. The CDR3 sequence: CASSPPSGGIPKLTDTQYF. CDR3 nucleotides: TGTGCCAGCTCACCACCCAGCGGGGGGATTCCCAAACTCACAGATACGCAGTATTTT.

J is TRBJ2-1 and V is TRBV7-8, with 7 bases lining up with TRBD2. V was clipped by 6 bases and J by 9 bases; unmatched bases: 14. The germline gives CDR1 SGHVS, CDR2 FQNEAQ. CDR3 length: 15 residues. This CDR3 reads CASRVTSDRAREQFF. The CDR3 DNA reads as TGTGCCAGCAGAGTCACTAGCGACCGGGCCCGTGAGCAGTTCTTC.

This chain links TRBV18 with TRBJ1-4; a possible D gene is TRBD1 (6 bases). This CDR3 contains 16 residues. Trimming cost V 1 base and J 0 bases, with 9 bases left between them. CDR1 is KGHSH, CDR2 LQKENI, per germline. The CDR3 bases are TGTGCCAGCTCACCACGGGACAAAGCAACTAATGAAAAACTGTTTTTT. Translating gives CASSPRDKATNEKLFF.

V and J are TRBV6-2 or TRBV6-3 and TRBJ2-1, with TRBD2 matching 7 bases. Germline CDR1 MNHEY, CDR2 SVGEGT. The length of the CDR3 is 16 residues. The V and J ends lost 6 bases and 8 bases, in that order; junction bases with no gene match: 16. The CDR3 sequence is CASSPMSSGRDDEQFF. For the CDR3, the DNA is TGTGCCAGCAGCCCTATGTCTAGCGGCCGGGACGATGAGCAGTTCTTC.

This clone was seen a single time. The chain couples TRBV20-1 to TRBJ2-1; no clear D gene. V lost 3 bases and J 0 bases, leaving 6 bases between the germline ends. Germline loops: CDR1 DFQATT, CDR2 SNEGSKA (reference sequence). CDR3 length: 13 amino acids. This CDR3 reads CSASVSSYNEQFF. The CDR3, as DNA: TGCAGTGCTAGTGTCAGCTCCTACAATGAGCAGTTCTTC.

The chain carries TRBV28 and TRBJ2-7, with TRBD1 identical over 7 bases. CDR3 length: 11 amino acids. Germline CDR1 is MDHEN and CDR2 is SYDVKM. V trimming: 10 bases; J trimming: 4 bases; junction bases outside the gene matches: 4. CDR3 loop: CAITRGYEQYF. The CDR3 nucleotides are TGTGCCATCACCAGGGGGTACGAGCAGTACTTC.

The rearrangement uses TRBV18 and TRBJ1-1, with D hard to call. Trimming stripped 6 bases from V and 1 base from J, with 15 bases between. The CDR3 consists of 15 residues. CDR1 and CDR2 from the germline V gene are KGHSH and LQKENI. The CDR3 sequence is CASSNKEARNTEAFF. The CDR3 region has the DNA TGTGCCAGCTCTAACAAGGAGGCTCGGAACACTGAAGCTTTCTTT.

This chain uses TRBV11-2 with TRBJ2-2; TRBD1 matches at 7 bases. The CDR3 sequence is 14 residues long. CDR1 and CDR2 (germline): SGHAT, FQNNGV. V gave up 6 bases and J gave up 8 bases; unmatched junction bases: 9. The CDR3 DNA reads as TGTGCCAGCAGTTCACGACAGGGTCGGGGGGAGCTGTTTTTT. Translated: CASSSRQGRGELFF.

As regards this clone: Other DNA sequences of this sample code for an identical CDR3. DNA for the CDR3: TGCAGTGCTAGTTCGGGTCACGAGCAGTACTTC. Protein sequence: CSASSGHEQYF. This sequence joins TRBV20-1 and TRBJ2-7; unclear D gene. From germline, CDR1 is DFQATT and CDR2 SNEGSKA (reference sequence). The CDR3 has 11 residues. The V end was cut by 3 bases, the J end by 5 bases, with 8 bases between.

This clone was seen once. The chain joins TRBV10-3 to TRBJ2-1; 10 bases line up with TRBD2. Germline lookup yields CDR1 ENHRY and CDR2 SYGVKD. CDR3 length equals 16 residues. V was pared by 0 bases and J by 5 bases, with 4 bases of the junction left unmatched. CDR3 sequence (DNA): TGTGCCATCAGTGAGTCGTTAGGACTAGCGGACAATGAGCAGTTCTTC. Encoded protein: CAISESLGLADNEQFF.

The rearrangement joins TRBV3-1 (or the pseudogene TRBV3-2) to TRBJ1-4; D is undetermined. Per germline, CDR1 LGHDT and CDR2 YNNKEL (reference sequence). V was clipped by 0 bases and J by 5 bases, with 10 bases between them. CDR3 length: 15 residues. The CDR3 protein is CASSQDPGRNEKLFF. CDR3 nucleotide sequence: TGTGCCAGCAGCCAAGATCCGGGGAGGAATGAAAAACTGTTTTTT.

J is TRBJ2-1 and V is TRBV18, with 7 nucleotides matching TRBD2. The CDR3 totals 14 residues. Trimming took 3 bases from V and 5 from J; bases not matched to a gene: 4. The germline V gene has CDR1 KGHSH and CDR2 LQKENI. The CDR3 DNA is TGTGCCAGCTCACCCTACAGCGGGGACAATGAGCAGTTCTTC. Translated: CASSPYSGDNEQFF.

The rearrangement links TRBV6-6 to TRBJ2-1, with TRBD2 matching 8 bases. Per germline, CDR1 MNHNY and CDR2 SVGAGI (reference sequence). The CDR3 totals 11 residues. V shed 5 bases, J shed 16 bases, and the junction held 7 bases outside the gene matches. The CDR3 spells CASSTGTSEFF. DNA for the CDR3: TGTGCCAGCAGTACCGGGACTAGTGAATTCTTC.

As DNA, the CDR3 is TGTGCCAGCAGCAAGGGACAGCCCGCTTACGAGCAGTACTTC. This encodes CASSKGQPAYEQYF. This rearrangement joins TRBV14 to TRBJ2-7, with 7 nucleotides matching TRBD1. CDR3 size: 14 residues. With 5 bases clipped from V and 4 bases from J, the junction kept 8 bases outside the gene matches. CDR1 and CDR2 from the germline V gene are SGHDN and FVKESK.

This clone occurred once. V and J are TRBV12-3 or TRBV12-4 and TRBJ1-1; D remains ambiguous. The CDR3 extends over 12 amino acids. Trimming removed 5 bases from V and 3 bases from J, with 7 bases in between. The CDR3 DNA is TGTGCCAGCAGTGACTTGTACACTGAAGCTTTCTTT. Translating gives CASSDLYTEAFF.

The chain has TRBV29-1 and TRBJ2-1; TRBD2 matches at 7 bases. CDR3 length equals 13 residues. The ends lost 4 bases at V and 9 bases at J; junction bases unmatched: 9. Germline CDR1 SQVTM, CDR2 ANQGSEA. CDR3 loop: CSVASGEGGEQFF. The CDR3 region has the DNA TGCAGCGTTGCCTCCGGGGAGGGCGGTGAGCAGTTCTTC.

This chain uses TRBV2 with TRBJ2-7; 7 nucleotides match TRBD1. J was trimmed by 1 base and V by 7 bases; bases with no gene match: 7. CDR3 length equals 14 residues. Germline CDR1 SNHLY, CDR2 FYNNEI. As DNA, the CDR3 is TGTGCCAGCATCTCCCGGACAGGTTCCTACGAGCAGTACTTC. Protein product: CASISRTGSYEQYF.

The rearrangement uses TRBV2 and TRBJ1-3; D gene unclear. Trimming shortened V by 1 base and J by 4 bases, and 11 bases separated the two germline ends. The CDR3 loop spans 15 amino acids. Germline-derived CDR1 and CDR2 are SNHLY and FYNNEI. In DNA form, the CDR3 reads TGTGCCAGCAGTGAAGATTACCCGCGGGGAAACACCATATATTTT. This gives the protein CASSEDYPRGNTIYF.

This clone was counted a few times. V is TRBV6-1 and J is TRBJ2-7; tentative D call: TRBD1 (6 bases). CDR1 is MNHNS, CDR2 SASEGT, per germline. This CDR3 is 13 amino acids long. V shed 3 bases and J shed 7 bases, with 13 bases lying between them. CDR3 in DNA: TGTGCCAGCAGTGATTCAGGGGCCGGGGAGCAGTACTTC. Protein product: CASSDSGAGEQYF.

V usage is TRBV9 and J usage is TRBJ1-1, with a tentative D call TRBD1 (6 bases). The germline V gene encodes CDR1 SGDLS and CDR2 YYNGEE. The CDR3 contains 13 residues. The ends were cut back, 4 bases at V and 3 bases at J, with 10 bases in the middle. This CDR3 is CASSSDRYTEAFF. CDR3 bases: TGTGCCAGCAGCTCGGACAGATACACTGAAGCTTTCTTT.

This sequence joins TRBV10-2 and TRBJ1-5; D remains ambiguous. Deletions cut 6 bases from V and 7 bases from J, with 10 bases between. Germline V gene sequence: CDR1 WSHSY, CDR2 SAAADI. The CDR3 runs 12 residues. The CDR3 sequence is CASSPMRQPQHF. Written as DNA, the CDR3 is TGCGCCAGCAGCCCCATGAGGCAGCCCCAGCATTTT.

The V call is TRBV9, the J call TRBJ1-1; the D is unclear. The V and J ends lost 1 base and 3 bases respectively, with 16 bases between them. The CDR3 runs 16 residues. The germline gives CDR1 SGDLS, CDR2 YYNGEE. The CDR3 here is CASSVSPSLRDTEAFF. DNA of the CDR3: TGTGCCAGCAGCGTATCTCCCTCCTTGCGAGACACTGAAGCTTTCTTT.

The CDR3 spells CASSQDTGSYGYTF. As DNA, the CDR3 is TGCGCCAGCAGCCAAGATACGGGGAGCTATGGCTACACCTTC. The chain recombines TRBV4-3 with TRBJ1-2; no reliable D call. This CDR3 has 14 amino acids. Trimming shortened V by 0 bases and J by 4 bases, and 9 bases separated the two germline ends. Per the germline V gene, CDR1 is LGHNA and CDR2 is YSLEER.

The rearrangement joins TRBV19 to TRBJ1-1; D is perhaps TRBD1 (5 bases). V lost 6 bases to trimming and J lost 2 bases, with 10 bases between them. The CDR3 consists of 13 residues. Germline V lookup: CDR1 LNHDA, CDR2 SQIVND (reference sequence). CDR3 protein: CASSRQINTEAFF. The CDR3 DNA sequence: TGTGCCAGTAGCCGACAGATTAACACTGAAGCTTTCTTT.

J is TRBJ2-1 and V is TRBV29-1, with 10 nucleotides matching TRBD1. J lost 7 bases, V lost 6 bases, and 6 bases had no gene match. The CDR3 runs to 13 residues. Germline assignment: CDR1 SQVTM and CDR2 ANQGSEA. The CDR3 DNA reads TGCAGCGTGGGGGGACAGGGGAAAAATGAGCAGTTCTTC. Translated: CSVGGQGKNEQFF.

The CDR3 region has the DNA TGCGCCAGCAGGGAGACTAGCGGGCAGTTCTTC. Translated, it gives CASRETSGQFF. This chain joins TRBV10-2 and TRBJ2-1; TRBD2 matches 9 bases. This CDR3 spans 11 amino acids. V trimming: 6 bases; J trimming: 12 bases; junction bases outside the gene matches: 3. Per the germline V gene, CDR1 is WSHSY and CDR2 is SAAADI.